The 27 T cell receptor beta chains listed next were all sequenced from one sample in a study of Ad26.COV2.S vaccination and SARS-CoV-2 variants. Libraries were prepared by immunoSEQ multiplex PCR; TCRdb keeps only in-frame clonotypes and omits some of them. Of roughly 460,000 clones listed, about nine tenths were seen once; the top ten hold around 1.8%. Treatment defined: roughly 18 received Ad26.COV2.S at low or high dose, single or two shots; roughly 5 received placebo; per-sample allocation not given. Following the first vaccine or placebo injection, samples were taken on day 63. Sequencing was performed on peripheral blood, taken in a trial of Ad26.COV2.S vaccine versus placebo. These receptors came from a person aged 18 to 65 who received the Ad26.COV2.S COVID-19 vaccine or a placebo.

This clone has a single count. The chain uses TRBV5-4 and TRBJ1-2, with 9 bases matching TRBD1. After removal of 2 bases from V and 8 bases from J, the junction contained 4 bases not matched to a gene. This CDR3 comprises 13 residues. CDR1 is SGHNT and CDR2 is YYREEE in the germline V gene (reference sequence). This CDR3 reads CASSLGQGHGYTF. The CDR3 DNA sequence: TGTGCCAGCAGCTTAGGACAGGGGCACGGCTACACCTTC.

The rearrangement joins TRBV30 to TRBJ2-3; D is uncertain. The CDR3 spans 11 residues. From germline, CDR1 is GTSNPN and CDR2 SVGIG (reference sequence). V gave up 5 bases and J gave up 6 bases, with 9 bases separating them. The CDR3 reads CAWAVGDTQYF. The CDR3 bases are TGTGCCTGGGCCGTGGGGGATACGCAGTATTTT.

In nucleotides, the CDR3 is TGTGCCAGCCCAGGAGCCACTGAAGCTTTCTTT. It encodes CASPGATEAFF. The chain couples TRBV12-3 or TRBV12-4 to TRBJ1-1; D is undetermined. V was shortened by 8 bases and J by 4 bases, with 8 bases between the two germline ends. CDR3 length equals 11 residues.

The CDR3 loop reads CASSLTGGAGYTF. For the CDR3, the DNA is TGTGCCAGCAGCTTGACAGGGGGGGCTGGCTACACCTTC. The chain recombines TRBV5-6 with TRBJ1-2; 8 nucleotides line up with TRBD1. Germline trimming cut 1 base from V and 7 bases from J; bases unmatched to any gene: 3. The CDR3 has 13 amino acids. Germline V gene sequence: CDR1 SGHDT, CDR2 YYEEEE.

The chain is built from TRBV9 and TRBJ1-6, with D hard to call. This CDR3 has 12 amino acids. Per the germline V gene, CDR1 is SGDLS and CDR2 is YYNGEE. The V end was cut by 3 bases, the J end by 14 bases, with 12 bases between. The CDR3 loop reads CASSDSRGALHF. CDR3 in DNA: TGTGCCAGCAGCGACAGTCGAGGAGCCCTCCACTTT.

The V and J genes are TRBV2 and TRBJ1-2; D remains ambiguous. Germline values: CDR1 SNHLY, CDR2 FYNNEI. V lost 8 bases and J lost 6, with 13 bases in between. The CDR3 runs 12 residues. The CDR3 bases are TGTGCCAGCCTGCGTGAGTTGGATGGCTACACCTTC. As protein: CASLRELDGYTF. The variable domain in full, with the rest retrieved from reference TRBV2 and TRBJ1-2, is EPEVTQTPSHQVTQMGQEVILRCVPISNHLYFYWYRQILGQKVEFLVSFYNNEISEKSEIFDDQFSVERPDGSNFTLKIRSTKLEDSAMYFCASLRELDGYTFGSGTRLTVV.

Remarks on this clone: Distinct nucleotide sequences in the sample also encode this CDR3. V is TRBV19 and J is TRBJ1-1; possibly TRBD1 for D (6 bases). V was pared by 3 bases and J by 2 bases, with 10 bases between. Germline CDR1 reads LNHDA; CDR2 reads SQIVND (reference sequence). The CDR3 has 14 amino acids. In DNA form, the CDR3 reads TGTGCCAGTAGTATCAGGGGCGGCAACACTGAAGCTTTCTTT. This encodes CASSIRGGNTEAFF.

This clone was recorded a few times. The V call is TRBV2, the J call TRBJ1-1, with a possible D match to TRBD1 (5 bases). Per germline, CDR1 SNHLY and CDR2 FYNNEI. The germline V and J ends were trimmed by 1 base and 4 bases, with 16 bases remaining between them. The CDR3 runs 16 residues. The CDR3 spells CASSEVGRVGFTEAFF. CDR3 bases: TGTGCCAGCAGTGAAGTGGGCAGGGTAGGGTTCACTGAAGCTTTCTTT.

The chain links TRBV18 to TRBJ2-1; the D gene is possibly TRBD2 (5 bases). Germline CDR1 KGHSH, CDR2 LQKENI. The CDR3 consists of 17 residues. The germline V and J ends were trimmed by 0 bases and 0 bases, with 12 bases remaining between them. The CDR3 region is CASSPPETTLSYNEQFF. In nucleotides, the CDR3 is TGTGCCAGCTCACCACCTGAGACTACCCTCTCCTACAATGAGCAGTTCTTC.

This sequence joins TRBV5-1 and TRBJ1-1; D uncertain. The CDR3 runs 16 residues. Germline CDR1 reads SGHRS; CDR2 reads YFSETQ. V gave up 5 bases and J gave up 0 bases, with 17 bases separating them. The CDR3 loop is CASRERQNHMNTEAFF. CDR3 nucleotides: TGCGCCAGCAGGGAGCGTCAGAACCATATGAACACTGAAGCTTTCTTT.

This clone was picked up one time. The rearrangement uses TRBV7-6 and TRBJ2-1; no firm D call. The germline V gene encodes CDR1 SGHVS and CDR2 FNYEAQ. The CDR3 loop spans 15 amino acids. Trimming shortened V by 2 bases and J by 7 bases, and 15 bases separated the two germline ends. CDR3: CASSLLPLELNEQFF. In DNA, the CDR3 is TGTGCCAGCAGCTTACTCCCTTTGGAACTTAATGAGCAGTTCTTC.

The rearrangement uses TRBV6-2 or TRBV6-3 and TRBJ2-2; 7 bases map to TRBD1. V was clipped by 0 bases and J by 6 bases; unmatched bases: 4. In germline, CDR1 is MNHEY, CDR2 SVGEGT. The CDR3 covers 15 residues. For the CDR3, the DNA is TGTGCCAGCAGTTACTCGGGACAGACCCCCGGGGAGCTGTTTTTT. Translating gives CASSYSGQTPGELFF.

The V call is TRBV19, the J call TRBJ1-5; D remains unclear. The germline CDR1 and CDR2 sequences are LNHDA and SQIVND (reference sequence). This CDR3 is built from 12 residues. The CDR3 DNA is TGTGCGGCGGAGGGTGGAAATCAGCCCCAGCATTTT. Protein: CAAEGGNQPQHF.

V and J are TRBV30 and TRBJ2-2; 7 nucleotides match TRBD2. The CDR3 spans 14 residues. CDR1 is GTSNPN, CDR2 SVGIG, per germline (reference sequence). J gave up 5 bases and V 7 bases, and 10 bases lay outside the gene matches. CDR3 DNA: TGTGCCTCAGATGGGGGGGTTGTGACCGGGGAGCTGTTTTTT. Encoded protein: CASDGGVVTGELFF.

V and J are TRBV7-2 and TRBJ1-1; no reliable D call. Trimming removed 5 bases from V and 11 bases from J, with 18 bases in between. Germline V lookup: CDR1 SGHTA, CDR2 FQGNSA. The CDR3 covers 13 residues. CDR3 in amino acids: CASSLDSGNWAFF. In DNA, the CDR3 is TGTGCCAGCAGCCTTGACTCGGGGAATTGGGCTTTCTTT.

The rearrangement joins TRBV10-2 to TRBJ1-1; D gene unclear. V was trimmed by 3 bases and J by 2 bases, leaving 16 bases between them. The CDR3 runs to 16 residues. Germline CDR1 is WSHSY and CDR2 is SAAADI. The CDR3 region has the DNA TGCGCCAGCAGTGATGGCTCTCTAGGGCCTAACACTGAAGCTTTCTTT. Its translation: CASSDGSLGPNTEAFF.

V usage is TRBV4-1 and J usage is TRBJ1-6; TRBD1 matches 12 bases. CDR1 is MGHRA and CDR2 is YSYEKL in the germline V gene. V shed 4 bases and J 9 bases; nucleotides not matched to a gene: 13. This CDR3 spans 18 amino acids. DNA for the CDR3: TGCGCCAGCAGCCTAAGGGCGGGACAGGGGGCGCGAGCTTCACCCCTCCACTTT. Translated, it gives CASSLRAGQGARASPLHF.

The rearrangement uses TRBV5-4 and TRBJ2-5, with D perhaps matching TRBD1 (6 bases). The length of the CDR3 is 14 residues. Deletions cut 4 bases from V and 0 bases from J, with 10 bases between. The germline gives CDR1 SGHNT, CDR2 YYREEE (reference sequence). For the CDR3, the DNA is TGTGCCAGCAGCCGCCGGGACAACCAAGAGACCCAGTACTTC. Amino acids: CASSRRDNQETQYF. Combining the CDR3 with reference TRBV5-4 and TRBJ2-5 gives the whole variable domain ETGVTQSPTHLIKTRGQQVTLRCSSQSGHNTVSWYQQALGQGPQFIFQYYREEENGRGNFPPRFSGLQFPNYSSELNVNALELDDSALYLCASSRRDNQETQYFGPGTRLLVL.

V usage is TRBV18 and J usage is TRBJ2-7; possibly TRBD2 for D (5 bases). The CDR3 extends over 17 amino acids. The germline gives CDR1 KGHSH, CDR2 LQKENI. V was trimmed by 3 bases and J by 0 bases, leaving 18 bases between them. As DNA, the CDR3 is TGTGCCAGCTCACCCCTACAACGAGCGGACCCCTCCTACGAGCAGTACTTC. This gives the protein CASSPLQRADPSYEQYF.

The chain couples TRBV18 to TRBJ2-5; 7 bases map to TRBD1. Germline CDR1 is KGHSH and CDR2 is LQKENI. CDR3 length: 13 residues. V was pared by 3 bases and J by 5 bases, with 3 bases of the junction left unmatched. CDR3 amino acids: CASSPTGPETQYF. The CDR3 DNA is TGTGCCAGCTCACCGACAGGGCCGGAGACCCAGTACTTC.

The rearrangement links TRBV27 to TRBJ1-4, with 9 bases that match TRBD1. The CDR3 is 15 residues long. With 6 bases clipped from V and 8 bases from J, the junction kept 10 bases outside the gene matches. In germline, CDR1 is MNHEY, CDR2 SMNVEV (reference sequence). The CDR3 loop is CASSPKQGAREKLFF. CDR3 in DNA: TGTGCCAGCAGCCCTAAACAGGGGGCGCGGGAAAAACTGTTTTTT.

The CDR3 DNA reads TGTGCCAGCAGTTTAGGTGGCAGTGAAGGTTCACCCCTCCACTTT. Translating gives CASSLGGSEGSPLHF. The chain joins TRBV27 to TRBJ1-6; no clear D gene. V lost 2 bases, J lost 9 bases, and 14 bases lay in between. The germline CDR1 and CDR2 sequences are MNHEY and SMNVEV (reference sequence). The CDR3 extends over 15 amino acids.

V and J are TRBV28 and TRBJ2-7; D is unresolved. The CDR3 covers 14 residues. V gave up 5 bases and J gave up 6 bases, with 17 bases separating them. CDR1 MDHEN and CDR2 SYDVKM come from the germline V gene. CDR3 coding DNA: TGTGCCAGCAGTCCTTCGACGGGCTGGGGCGAGCAGTACTTC. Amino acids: CASSPSTGWGEQYF.

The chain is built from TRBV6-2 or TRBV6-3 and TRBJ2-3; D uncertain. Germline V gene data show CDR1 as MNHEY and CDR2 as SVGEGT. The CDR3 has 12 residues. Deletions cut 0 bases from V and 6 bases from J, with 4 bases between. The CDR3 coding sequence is TGTGCCAGCAGTTACTCACCGGATACGCAGTATTTT. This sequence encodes CASSYSPDTQYF.

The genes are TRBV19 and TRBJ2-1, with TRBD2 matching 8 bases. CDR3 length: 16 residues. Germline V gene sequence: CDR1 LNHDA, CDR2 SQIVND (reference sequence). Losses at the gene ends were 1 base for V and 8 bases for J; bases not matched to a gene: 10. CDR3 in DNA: TGTGCCAGTAGTATAGCGGCGGCGAGCGGGAGTGATGAGCAGTTCTTC. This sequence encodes CASSIAAASGSDEQFF.

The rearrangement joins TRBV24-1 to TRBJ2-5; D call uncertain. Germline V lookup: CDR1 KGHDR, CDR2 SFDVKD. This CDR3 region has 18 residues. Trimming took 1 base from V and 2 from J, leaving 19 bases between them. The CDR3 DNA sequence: TGTGCCACCAGTGATTTCGCCCGTGGTGGCGGTGTTCAAGAGACCCAGTACTTC. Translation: CATSDFARGGGVQETQYF.

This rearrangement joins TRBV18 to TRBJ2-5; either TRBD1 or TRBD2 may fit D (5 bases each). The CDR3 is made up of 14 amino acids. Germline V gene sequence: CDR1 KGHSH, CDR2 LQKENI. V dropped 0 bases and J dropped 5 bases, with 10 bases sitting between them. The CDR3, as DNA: TGTGCCAGCTCACCACCGGGACCCCGGGAGACCCAGTACTTC. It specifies CASSPPGPRETQYF.